The entry below gives a single T cell receptor beta chain sequence along with its context. This clonotype was detected ten times or more. The antigen it binds to is not known. Nothing much larger sits one base from this clone, and base qualities are not available. TCR cDNA was made using 5'RACE template switching, a step that added a universal primer site and unique molecular identifiers. Priming of cDNA synthesis was performed from both the TCR alpha and TCR beta constant segments. Library amplification used two PCR steps, and the second PCR step added sample barcodes and sequencing adapters. Sequencing of the libraries was done on either Illumina HiSeq 2500 (2x100 bp) or NovaSeq (2x150 bp). The original pipeline was this. Demultiplexing of reads and collapsing into UMI consensus sequences were performed with MIGEC, and V(D)J alignment was carried out with MiXCR. Using edgeR on replicate PBMC samples, clonotypes were called vaccine-responding if FDR was below 0.01 and the log2 fold change was above 5 up to day 15. Bulk clonotypes were assigned CD4 or CD8 identity according to which sequenced CD4 or CD8 repertoire held them at higher abundance. The raw public reads went through TCRdb reprocessing: fastp at Q25, MiXCR clone calling, in-frame beta chains kept. CDR3 protein sequences are deduplicated, and each keeps its most common genes and DNA. For this entry, the V and J calls and clone size follow TCRdb and not the study's own pipeline. Recorded for this sample are about 68,000 distinct CDR3 sequences; 6.5% of them occurred a single time. The top ten clones comprise under 45% of the sample.

Reading the label with the study, this specimen's treatment or condition is: live attenuated yellow fever vaccine strain. PBMCs were isolated from peripheral blood using a standard Ficoll-Paque protocol. CD4 and CD8 T-cell fractions were isolated with Dynabeads CD4 and CD8 positive selection kits. TriZol was used to extract RNA from bulk PBMCs, CD4 and CD8 fractions, and dextramer-positive and dextramer-negative fractions. The CDR3 runs 13 residues from the cysteine to the phenylalanine. Only CDR3 DNA is held: 39 bases, read in frame from base 1. Cut back by 7 bases and 3 bases, the V and J ends lie 10 bases apart. The germline V gene yields MNHEY for CDR1 and SVGEGT for CDR2. This sample stems from a study of T cells after yellow fever vaccination (dated by TCRdb to the late 2010s). For the wider study: The SMART-Seq v4 Ultra Low Input RNA kit was used to prepare libraries from fractions with low cell numbers. To track T-cell clones before and after primary and booster YFV17D yellow fever vaccination, bulk TCR alpha and beta repertoires were sequenced longitudinally. Blood was drawn at multiple timepoints before and after primary and secondary immunization, with bulk PBMC replicates and cell subsets isolated. Two healthy male donors made up the cohort, one aged 18 to 30 years and the other aged 30 to 40 years. Overall results and qualifications from the work: The secondary T-cell response was found to be weaker but faster than the primary response, with a peak reached on day 5 rather than on day 15. A small share of clonotypes occurred in both CD4 and CD8 compartments, likely arising from convergent recombination. Most clones expanded after primary vaccination were re-detected after the booster (around 96% of CD4 and around 88% of CD8), suggesting broad memory maintenance. FACS-sorted repertoires could contain abundant contaminating clonotypes from the bulk population, so computational filtering was required. The study included only a couple of donors, which limits how far the findings can be generalized.

Recombination joined TRBV6-2 or TRBV6-3 with TRBJ2-1; confidence is insufficient to name the D gene. This clonotype originated in a young man who received the YFV17D yellow fever vaccine. The specimen comprised CD8+ T cells sorted from PBMCs, sampled 45 days after the first yellow fever vaccination. The DNA reads as follows: TGTGCCAGCACCCATCCTTTCTACAATGAGCAGTTCTTC. It translates to CASTHPFYNEQFF.